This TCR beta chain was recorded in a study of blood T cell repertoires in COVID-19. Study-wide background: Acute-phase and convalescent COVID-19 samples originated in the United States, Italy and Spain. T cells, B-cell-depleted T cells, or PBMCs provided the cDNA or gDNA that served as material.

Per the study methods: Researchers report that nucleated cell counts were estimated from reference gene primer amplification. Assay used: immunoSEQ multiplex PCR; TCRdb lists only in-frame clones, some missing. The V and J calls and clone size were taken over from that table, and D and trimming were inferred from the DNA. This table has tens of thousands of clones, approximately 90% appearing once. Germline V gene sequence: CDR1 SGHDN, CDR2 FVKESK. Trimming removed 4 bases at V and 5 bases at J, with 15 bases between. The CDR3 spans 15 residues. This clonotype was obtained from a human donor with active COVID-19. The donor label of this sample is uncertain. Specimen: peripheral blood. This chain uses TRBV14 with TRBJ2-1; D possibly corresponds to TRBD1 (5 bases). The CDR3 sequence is CASSPAWGPNNEQFF. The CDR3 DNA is TGTGCCAGCAGCCCCGCATGGGGCCCCAACAATGAGCAGTTCTTC.